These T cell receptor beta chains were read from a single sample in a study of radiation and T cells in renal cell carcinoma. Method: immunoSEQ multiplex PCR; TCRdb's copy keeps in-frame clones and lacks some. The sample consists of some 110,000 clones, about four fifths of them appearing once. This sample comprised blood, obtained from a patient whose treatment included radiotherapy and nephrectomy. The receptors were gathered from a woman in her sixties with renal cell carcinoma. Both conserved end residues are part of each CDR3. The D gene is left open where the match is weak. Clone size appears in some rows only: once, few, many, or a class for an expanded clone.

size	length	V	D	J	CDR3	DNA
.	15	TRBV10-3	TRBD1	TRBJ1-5	CAISEGQGVEQPQHF	TGTGCCATCAGTGAGGGGCAGGGGGTAGAGCAGCCCCAGCATTTT
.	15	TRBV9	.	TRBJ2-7	CASSVAGGNTYEQYF	TGTGCCAGCAGCGTAGCCGGGGGCAATACCTACGAGCAGTACTTC
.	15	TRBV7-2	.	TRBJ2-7	CASSLRFPDSYEQYF	TGTGCCAGCAGCTTGCGTTTCCCTGACTCCTACGAGCAGTACTTC
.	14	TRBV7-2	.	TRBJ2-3	CASSLVTGTDTQYF	TGTGCCAGCAGCTTAGTAACCGGTACAGATACGCAGTATTTT
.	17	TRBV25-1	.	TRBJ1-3	CASSDYPGDFSGNTIYF	TGTGCCAGCAGTGACTATCCCGGGGATTTCTCTGGAAACACCATATATTTT
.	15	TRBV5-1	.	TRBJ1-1	CASSLGGAGNTEAFF	TGCGCCAGCAGCTTGGGGGGGGCCGGGAACACTGAAGCTTTCTTT
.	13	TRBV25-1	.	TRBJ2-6	CASSGAGANVLTF	TGTGCCAGCAGTGGGGCTGGGGCCAACGTCCTGACTTTC
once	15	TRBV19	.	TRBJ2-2	CASRPAGQYTGELFF	TGTGCCAGTAGGCCCGCAGGACAGTACACCGGGGAGCTGTTTTTT
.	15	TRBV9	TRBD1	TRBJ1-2	CASSVEGPRTGGYTF	TGTGCCAGCAGCGTAGAGGGCCCCCGGACAGGTGGCTACACCTTC
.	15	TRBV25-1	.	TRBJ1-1	CASSDLLKDKAEAFF	TGTGCCAGCAGTGACCTCCTCAAGGACAAGGCTGAAGCTTTCTTT
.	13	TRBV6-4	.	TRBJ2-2	CASSDEGVGELFF	TGTGCCAGCAGTGATGAGGGTGTCGGGGAGCTGTTTTTT
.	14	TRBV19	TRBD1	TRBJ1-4	CASRDQGTDEKLFF	TGTGCCAGTAGGGACCAGGGGACAGATGAAAAACTGTTTTTT
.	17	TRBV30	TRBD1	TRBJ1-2	CAWSAGTGVFTNYGYTF	TGTGCCTGGAGTGCGGGGACAGGGGTCTTCACTAACTATGGCTACACCTTC
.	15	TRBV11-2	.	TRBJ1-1	CASSPLTAPNTEAFF	TGTGCCAGCAGCCCCCTGACGGCACCGAACACTGAAGCTTTCTTT
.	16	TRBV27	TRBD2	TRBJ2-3	CASSFLTSESTDTQYF	TGTGCCAGCAGCTTCCTGACTAGCGAGAGCACAGATACGCAGTATTTT
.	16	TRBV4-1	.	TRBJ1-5	CASSTLMVYGWQPQHF	TGCGCCAGCAGCACACTAATGGTATATGGGTGGCAGCCCCAGCATTTT
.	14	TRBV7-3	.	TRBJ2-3	CASSDGTATDTQYF	TGTGCCAGCAGCGACGGGACTGCCACAGATACGCAGTATTTT
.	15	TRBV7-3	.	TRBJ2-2	CASSLTRDSTGELFF	TGTGCCAGCAGCTTAACTCGTGACAGCACCGGGGAGCTGTTTTTT
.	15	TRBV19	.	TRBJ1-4	CASSTGRALNEKLFF	TGTGCCAGTAGTACTGGACGGGCCCTTAATGAAAAACTGTTTTTT
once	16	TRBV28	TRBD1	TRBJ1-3	CASSFAMGQGGNTIYF	TGTGCCAGCAGTTTTGCCATGGGACAGGGGGGAAACACCATATATTTT
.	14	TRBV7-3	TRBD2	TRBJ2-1	CASSHGTSGNEQFF	TGTGCCAGCAGCCACGGGACTAGCGGCAATGAGCAGTTCTTC
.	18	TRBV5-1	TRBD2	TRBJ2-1	CASSLGTVLAGDYNEQFF	TGCGCCAGCAGCTTGGGGACCGTTTTAGCGGGAGATTACAATGAGCAGTTCTTC
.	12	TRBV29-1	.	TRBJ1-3	CSVEDSGNTIYF	TGCAGCGTTGAGGACTCTGGAAACACCATATATTTT
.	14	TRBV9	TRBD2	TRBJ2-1	CASSVGLAGDEQFF	TGTGCCAGCAGCGTCGGACTAGCGGGAGATGAGCAGTTCTTC
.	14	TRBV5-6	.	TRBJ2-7	CASSFWGRASEQYF	TGTGCCAGCAGCTTCTGGGGCAGGGCAAGCGAGCAGTACTTC
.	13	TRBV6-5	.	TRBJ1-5	CASSRTYDQPQHF	TGTGCCAGCAGTCGGACGTACGATCAGCCCCAGCATTTT
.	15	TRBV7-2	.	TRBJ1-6	CASSQRSSYNSPLHF	TGTGCCAGCAGCCAAAGGAGCTCCTATAATTCACCCCTCCACTTT
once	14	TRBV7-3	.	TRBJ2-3	CASSLIASTDTQYF	TGTGCCAGCAGCTTAATTGCTAGCACAGATACGCAGTATTTT
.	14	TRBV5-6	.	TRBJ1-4	CAQQGSGGDEKLFF	TGTGCTCAGCAGGGGTCCGGAGGGGATGAAAAACTGTTTTTT
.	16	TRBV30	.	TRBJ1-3	CAWSPPGQGTGNTIYF	TGTGCCTGGAGCCCTCCCGGGCAGGGAACTGGAAACACCATATATTTT
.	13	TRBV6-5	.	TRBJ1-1	CASSYSGFPEAFF	TGTGCCAGCAGTTACTCCGGGTTCCCTGAAGCTTTCTTT
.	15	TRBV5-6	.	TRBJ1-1	CASSLGGGRSTEAFF	TGTGCCAGCAGCTTGGGTGGGGGCCGTAGCACTGAAGCTTTCTTT
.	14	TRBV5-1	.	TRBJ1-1	CASSLGSLGTEAFF	TGCGCCAGCAGCCTGGGATCCCTGGGGACTGAAGCTTTCTTT
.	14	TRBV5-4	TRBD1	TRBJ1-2	CASSLGTGGYGYTF	TGTGCCAGCAGCTTGGGGACAGGGGGCTATGGCTACACCTTC
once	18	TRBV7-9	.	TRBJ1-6	CASSLAHGQSSYNSPLHF	TGTGCCAGCAGCTTAGCGCATGGACAGAGCTCCTATAATTCACCCCTCCACTTT
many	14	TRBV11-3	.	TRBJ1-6	CASSRRQDNSPLHF	TGTGCCAGCAGCCGACGGCAGGATAATTCACCCCTCCACTTT
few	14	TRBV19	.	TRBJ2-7	CASSVSSYSYEQYF	TGTGCCAGTAGTGTCAGCTCTTACTCCTACGAGCAGTACTTC
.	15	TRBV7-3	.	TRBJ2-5	CASSLTKGRWETQYF	TGTGCCAGCAGCTTAACAAAGGGTAGATGGGAGACCCAGTACTTC
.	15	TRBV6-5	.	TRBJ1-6	CASSSGFSYNSPLHF	TGTGCCAGCAGCTCAGGCTTCTCCTATAATTCACCCCTCCACTTT
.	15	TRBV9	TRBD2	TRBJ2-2	CASSVLGTSTGELFF	TGTGCCAGCAGCGTTTTAGGGACTAGCACCGGGGAGCTGTTTTTT
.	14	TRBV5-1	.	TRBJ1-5	CASSLLGANQPQHF	TGCGCCAGCAGCTTGTTGGGGGCGAATCAGCCCCAGCATTTT
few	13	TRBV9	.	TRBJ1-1	CASSPRPNTEAFF	TGTGCCAGCAGCCCACGACCGAACACTGAAGCTTTCTTT
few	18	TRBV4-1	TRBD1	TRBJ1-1	CASSQVRRDRGMNTEAFF	TGCGCCAGCAGCCAGGTCCGACGGGACAGGGGTATGAACACTGAAGCTTTCTTT
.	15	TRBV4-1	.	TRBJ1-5	CASSQDHESNQPQHF	TGCGCCAGCAGCCAAGATCACGAGAGCAATCAGCCCCAGCATTTT
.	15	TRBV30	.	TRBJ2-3	CAWSVGSGAIDTQYF	TGTGCCTGGAGTGTTGGTTCGGGAGCTATAGATACGCAGTATTTT
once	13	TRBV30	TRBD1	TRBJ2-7	CASPGDRGYEQYF	TGTGCCTCACCGGGGGACAGGGGATACGAGCAGTACTTC
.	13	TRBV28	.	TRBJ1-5	CASTSYRNQPQHF	TGTGCCAGCACCTCCTATAGGAATCAGCCCCAGCATTTT
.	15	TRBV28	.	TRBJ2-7	CASTGGTGRTYEQYF	TGTGCCAGCACCGGTGGTACAGGCCGTACCTACGAGCAGTACTTC
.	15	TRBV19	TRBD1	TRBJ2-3	CASSTGTEGTDTQYF	TGTGCCAGTAGTACCGGGACAGAGGGCACAGATACGCAGTATTTT
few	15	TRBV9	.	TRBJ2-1	CASSTDMLNLNEQFF	TGTGCCAGCAGCACGGACATGTTAAATCTAAATGAGCAGTTCTTC
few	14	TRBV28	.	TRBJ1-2	CASSLDSGGGGYTF	TGTGCCAGCAGTTTAGACTCGGGTGGGGGTGGCTACACCTTC
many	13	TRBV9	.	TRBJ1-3	CASSGQVGDTIYF	TGTGCCAGCAGTGGTCAGGTGGGGGACACCATATATTTT
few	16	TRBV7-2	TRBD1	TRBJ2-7	CASSFLPGQGPYEQYF	TGTGCCAGCAGCTTTCTTCCGGGACAGGGCCCCTACGAGCAGTACTTC
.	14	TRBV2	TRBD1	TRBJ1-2	CASSEGQGLGGYTF	TGTGCCAGCAGTGAAGGACAGGGTCTGGGAGGCTACACCTTC
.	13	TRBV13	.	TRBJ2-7	CASRQKGGHEQYF	TGTGCCAGCAGACAAAAGGGGGGTCACGAGCAGTACTTC